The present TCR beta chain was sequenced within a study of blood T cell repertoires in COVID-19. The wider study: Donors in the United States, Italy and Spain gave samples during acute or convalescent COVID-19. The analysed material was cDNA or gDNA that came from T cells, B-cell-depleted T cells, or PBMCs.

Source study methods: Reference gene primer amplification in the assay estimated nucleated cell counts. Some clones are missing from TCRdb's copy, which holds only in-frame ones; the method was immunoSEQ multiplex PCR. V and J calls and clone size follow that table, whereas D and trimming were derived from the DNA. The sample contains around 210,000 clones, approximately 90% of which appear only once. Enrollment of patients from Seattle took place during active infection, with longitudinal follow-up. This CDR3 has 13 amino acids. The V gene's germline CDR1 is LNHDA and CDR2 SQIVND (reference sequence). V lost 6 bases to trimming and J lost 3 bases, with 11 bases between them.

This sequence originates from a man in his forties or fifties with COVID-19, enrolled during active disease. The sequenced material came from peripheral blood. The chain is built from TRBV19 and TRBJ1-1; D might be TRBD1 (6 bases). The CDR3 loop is CASRDREHTEAFF. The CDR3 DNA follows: TGTGCCAGTAGGGACAGAGAACACACTGAAGCTTTCTTT.